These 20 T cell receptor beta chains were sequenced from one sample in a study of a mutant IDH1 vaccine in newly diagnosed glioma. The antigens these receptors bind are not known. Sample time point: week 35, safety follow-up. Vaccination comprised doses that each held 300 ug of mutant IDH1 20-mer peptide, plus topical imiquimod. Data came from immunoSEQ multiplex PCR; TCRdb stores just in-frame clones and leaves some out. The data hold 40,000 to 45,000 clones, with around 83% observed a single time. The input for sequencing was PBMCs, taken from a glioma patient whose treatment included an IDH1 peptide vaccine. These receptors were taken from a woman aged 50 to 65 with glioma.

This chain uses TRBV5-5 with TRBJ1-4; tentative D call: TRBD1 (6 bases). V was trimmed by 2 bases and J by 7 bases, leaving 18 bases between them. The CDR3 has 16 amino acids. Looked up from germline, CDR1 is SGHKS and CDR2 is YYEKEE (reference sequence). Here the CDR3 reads CASSLPTGPNREKLFF. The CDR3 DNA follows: TGTGCCAGCAGCTTACCGACAGGCCCGAATCGTGAAAAACTGTTTTTT.

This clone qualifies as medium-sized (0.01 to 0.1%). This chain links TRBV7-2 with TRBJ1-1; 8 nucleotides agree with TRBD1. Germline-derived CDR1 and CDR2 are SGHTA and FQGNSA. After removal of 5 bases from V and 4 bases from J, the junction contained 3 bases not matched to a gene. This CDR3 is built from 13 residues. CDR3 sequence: CASSVDRGTEAFF. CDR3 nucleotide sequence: TGTGCCAGCAGCGTCGACAGGGGCACTGAAGCTTTCTTT.

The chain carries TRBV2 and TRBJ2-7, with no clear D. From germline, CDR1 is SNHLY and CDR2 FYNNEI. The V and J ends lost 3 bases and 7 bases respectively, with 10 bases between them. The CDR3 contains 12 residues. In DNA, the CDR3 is TGTGCCAGCAGTGATTCCCTAGGAGAGCAGTACTTC. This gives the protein CASSDSLGEQYF.

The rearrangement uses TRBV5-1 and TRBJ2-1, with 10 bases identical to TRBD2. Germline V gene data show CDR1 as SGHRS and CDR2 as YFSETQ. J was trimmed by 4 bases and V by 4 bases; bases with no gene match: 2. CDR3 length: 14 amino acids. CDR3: CASSGAGGYNEQFF. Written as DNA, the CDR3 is TGCGCCAGCAGCGGAGCGGGGGGGTACAATGAGCAGTTCTTC. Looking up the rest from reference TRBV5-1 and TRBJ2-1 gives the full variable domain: KAGVTQTPRYLIKTRGQQVTLSCSPISGHRSVSWYQQTPGQGLQFLFEYFSETQRNKGNFPGRFSGRQFSNSRSEMNVSTLELGDSALYLCASSGAGGYNEQFFGPGTRLTVL.

The CDR3 DNA sequence: TGTGCCACCACGTGGCGGGGCGATCAAGAGACCCAGTACTTC. It specifies CATTWRGDQETQYF. The genes are TRBV6-1 and TRBJ2-5; a weak D match, TRBD2 (6 bases). Between the trimmed V and J ends, which lost 10 bases and 2 bases, there was a span of 17 bases. The CDR3 length is 14 residues. Germline V CDR1 and CDR2: MNHNS, SASEGT.

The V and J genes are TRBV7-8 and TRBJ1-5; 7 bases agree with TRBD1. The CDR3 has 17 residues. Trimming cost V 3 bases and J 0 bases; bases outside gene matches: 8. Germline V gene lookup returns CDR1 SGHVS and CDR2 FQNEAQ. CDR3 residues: CASSLGTVLNSNQPQHF. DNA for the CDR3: TGTGCCAGCAGCTTGGGGACAGTCTTAAATAGCAATCAGCCCCAGCATTTT.

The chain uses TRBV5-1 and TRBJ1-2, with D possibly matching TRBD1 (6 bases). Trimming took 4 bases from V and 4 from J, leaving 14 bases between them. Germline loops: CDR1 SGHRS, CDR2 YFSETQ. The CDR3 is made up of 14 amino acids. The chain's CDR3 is CASSPDRTVYGYTF. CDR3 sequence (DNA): TGCGCCAGCAGCCCTGATAGGACAGTCTATGGCTACACCTTC.

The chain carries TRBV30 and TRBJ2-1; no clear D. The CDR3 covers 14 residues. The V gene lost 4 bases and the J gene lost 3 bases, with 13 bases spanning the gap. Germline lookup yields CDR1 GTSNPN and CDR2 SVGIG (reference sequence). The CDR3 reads CAWKQYLSYNEQFF. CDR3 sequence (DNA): TGTGCCTGGAAACAGTACCTGAGCTACAATGAGCAGTTCTTC.

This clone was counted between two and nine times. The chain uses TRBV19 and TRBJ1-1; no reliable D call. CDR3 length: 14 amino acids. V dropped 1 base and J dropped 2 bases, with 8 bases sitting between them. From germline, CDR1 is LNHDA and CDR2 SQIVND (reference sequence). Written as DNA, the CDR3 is TGTGCCAGTAGTATAGTCGGATTCAACACTGAAGCTTTCTTT. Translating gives CASSIVGFNTEAFF.

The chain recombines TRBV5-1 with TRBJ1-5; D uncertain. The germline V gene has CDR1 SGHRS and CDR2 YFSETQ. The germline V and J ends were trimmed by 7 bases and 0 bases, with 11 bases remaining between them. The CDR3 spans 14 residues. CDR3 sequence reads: CASAEGYSNQPQHF. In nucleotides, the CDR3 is TGCGCCAGCGCAGAGGGATATAGCAATCAGCCCCAGCATTTT. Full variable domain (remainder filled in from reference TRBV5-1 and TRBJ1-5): KAGVTQTPRYLIKTRGQQVTLSCSPISGHRSVSWYQQTPGQGLQFLFEYFSETQRNKGNFPGRFSGRQFSNSRSEMNVSTLELGDSALYLCASAEGYSNQPQHFGDGTRLSIL.

The CDR3 region has the DNA TGTGCCAGTAGTAGGACCGGGACTAGCGAGTTCAATGAGCAGTTCTTC. It encodes CASSRTGTSEFNEQFF. The genes are TRBV19 and TRBJ2-1, with 10 positions matching TRBD2. CDR1 and CDR2 from the germline V gene are LNHDA and SQIVND (reference sequence). The ends lost 4 bases at V and 6 bases at J; junction bases unmatched: 9. The CDR3 contains 16 residues.

In DNA form, the CDR3 reads TGTGCCTGCGCACCTGGGGGGACCGAGGGCTACACCTTC. Protein product: CACAPGGTEGYTF. The chain combines TRBV30 with TRBJ1-2; D is perhaps TRBD1 (5 bases). Germline CDR1 is GTSNPN and CDR2 is SVGIG (reference sequence). This CDR3 region has 13 residues. Trimming shortened V by 6 bases and J by 8 bases, and 19 bases separated the two germline ends. Using reference TRBV30 and TRBJ1-2 for the parts outside the CDR3, the full variable domain is SQTIHQWPATLVQPVGSPLSLECTVEGTSNPNLYWYRQAAGRGLQLLFYSVGIGQISSEVPQNLSASRPQDRQFILSSKKLLLSDSGFYLCACAPGGTEGYTFGSGTRLTVV.

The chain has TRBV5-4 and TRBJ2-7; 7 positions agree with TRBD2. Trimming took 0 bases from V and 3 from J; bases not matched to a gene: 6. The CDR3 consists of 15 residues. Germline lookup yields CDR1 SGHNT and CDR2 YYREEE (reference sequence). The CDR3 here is CASSLGWRENYEQYF. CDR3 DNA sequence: TGTGCCAGCAGCTTGGGGTGGCGGGAGAACTACGAGCAGTACTTC.

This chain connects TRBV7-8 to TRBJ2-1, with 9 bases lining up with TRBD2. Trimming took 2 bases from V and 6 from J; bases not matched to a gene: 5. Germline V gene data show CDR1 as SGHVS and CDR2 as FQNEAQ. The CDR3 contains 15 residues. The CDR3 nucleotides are TGTGCCAGCAGCTTACGAGCGGGGGGATCCAATGAGCAGTTCTTC. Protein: CASSLRAGGSNEQFF.

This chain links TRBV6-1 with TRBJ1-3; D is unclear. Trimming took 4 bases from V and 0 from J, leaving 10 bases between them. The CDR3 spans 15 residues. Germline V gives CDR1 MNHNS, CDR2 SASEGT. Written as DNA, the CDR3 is TGTGCCAGCAGTGGGTACAGTAGCTCTGGAAACACCATATATTTT. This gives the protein CASSGYSSSGNTIYF.

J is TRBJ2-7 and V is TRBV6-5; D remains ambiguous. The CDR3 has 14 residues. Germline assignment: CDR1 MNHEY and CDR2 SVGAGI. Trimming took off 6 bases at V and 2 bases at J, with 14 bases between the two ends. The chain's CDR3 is CASSRQALAYEQYF. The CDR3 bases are TGTGCCAGCAGCCGCCAGGCCTTGGCCTACGAGCAGTACTTC.

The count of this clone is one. The CDR3 reads CAISAGTRETQYF. For the CDR3, the DNA is TGTGCCATCAGTGCCGGGACACGCGAGACCCAGTACTTC. This chain links TRBV10-3 with TRBJ2-5; possibly TRBD1 for D (6 bases). The CDR3 runs 13 residues. V was cut by 4 bases and J by 5 bases, with 11 bases left in between. The germline CDR1 and CDR2 sequences are ENHRY and SYGVKD.

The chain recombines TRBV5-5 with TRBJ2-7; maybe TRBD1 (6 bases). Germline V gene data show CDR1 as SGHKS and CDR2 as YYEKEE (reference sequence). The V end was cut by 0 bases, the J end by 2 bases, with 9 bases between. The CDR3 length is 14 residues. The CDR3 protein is CASSLAQGTYEQYF. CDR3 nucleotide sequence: TGTGCCAGCAGCTTGGCCCAGGGGACCTACGAGCAGTACTTC. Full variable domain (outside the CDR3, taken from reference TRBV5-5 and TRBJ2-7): DAGVTQSPTHLIKTRGQQVTLRCSPISGHKSVSWYQQVLGQGPQFIFQYYEKEERGRGNFPDRFSARQFPNYSSELNVNALLLGDSALYLCASSLAQGTYEQYFGPGTRLTVT.

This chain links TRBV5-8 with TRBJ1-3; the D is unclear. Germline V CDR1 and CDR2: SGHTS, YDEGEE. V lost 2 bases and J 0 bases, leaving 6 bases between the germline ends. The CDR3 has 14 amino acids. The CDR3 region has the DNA TGTGCCAGCAGCTTTGCAGGCTCTGGAAACACCATATATTTT. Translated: CASSFAGSGNTIYF. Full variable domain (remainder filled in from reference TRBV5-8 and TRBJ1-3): EAGVTQSPTHLIKTRGQQATLRCSPISGHTSVYWYQQALGLGLQFLLWYDEGEERNRGNFPPRFSGRQFPNYSSELNVNALELEDSALYLCASSFAGSGNTIYFGEGSWLTVV.

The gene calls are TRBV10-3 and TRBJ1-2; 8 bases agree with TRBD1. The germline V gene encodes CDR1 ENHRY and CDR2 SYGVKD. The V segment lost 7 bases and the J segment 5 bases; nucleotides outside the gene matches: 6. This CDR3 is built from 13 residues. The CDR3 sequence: CAINPGGIYGYTF. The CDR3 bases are TGTGCCATCAATCCAGGGGGCATTTATGGCTACACCTTC.